A single sample gave rise to the 20 T cell receptor beta chains below, sequenced in a study of T cell responses to AZD1222 COVID-19 vaccine. Some clones are missing from TCRdb's copy, which holds only in-frame ones; the method was immunoSEQ multiplex PCR. The sample yields 80,000 to 95,000 clones, almost 90% seen once. The sequenced sample was peripheral blood, obtained 28 days after the second AZD1222 dose. The receptors stem from an adult who received the AZD1222 COVID-19 vaccine.

The rearrangement joins TRBV14 to TRBJ1-1; TRBD1 matches 10 bases. CDR3 length equals 14 residues. CDR1 SGHDN and CDR2 FVKESK come from the germline V gene. V was clipped by 5 bases and J by 4 bases; unmatched bases: 4. Here the CDR3 DNA reads TGTGCCAGCAGCACGCGGACAGGGGGCACTGAAGCTTTCTTT. Its protein is CASSTRTGGTEAFF. Full variable domain (missing parts from reference TRBV14 and TRBJ1-1): EAGVTQFPSHSVIEKGQTVTLRCDPISGHDNLYWYRRVMGKEIKFLLHFVKESKQDESGMPNNRFLAERTGGTYSTLKVQPAELEDSGVYFCASSTRTGGTEAFFGQGTRLTVV.

This chain joins TRBV6-5 and TRBJ1-2; no firm D call. Trimming stripped 2 bases from V and 8 bases from J, with 15 bases between. This CDR3 has 14 residues. CDR1 is MNHEY and CDR2 is SVGAGI in the germline V gene. CDR3 DNA: TGTGCCAGCAGTTACGTCGCCAGGCGGGAGGGCTACACCTTC. This translates into CASSYVARREGYTF.

The CDR3 is CASSDGREQYF. CDR3 nucleotides: TGTGCCAGCAGTGATGGGCGCGAGCAGTACTTC. The chain joins TRBV2 to TRBJ2-7; D is unclear. V was pared by 3 bases and J by 6 bases, with 6 bases between. The CDR3 runs 11 residues. Germline lookup yields CDR1 SNHLY and CDR2 FYNNEI.

This clone came up a few times. CDR3 sequence (DNA): TGCGCCAGCAGCCGGGGGCAAACAAGCAATCAGCCCCAGCATTTT. Translation gives CASSRGQTSNQPQHF. The rearrangement links TRBV4-1 to TRBJ1-5; D might be TRBD1 (6 bases). Germline V gene data show CDR1 as MGHRA and CDR2 as YSYEKL. V gave up 4 bases and J gave up 1 base, with 11 bases separating them. This CDR3 spans 15 amino acids.

In its sample, this clone was seen once. V is TRBV19 and J is TRBJ2-1; tentatively, D is TRBD1 or TRBD2 (5 bases each). Germline V gene lookup returns CDR1 LNHDA and CDR2 SQIVND (reference sequence). This CDR3 contains 14 residues. Trimming removed 8 bases at V and 3 bases at J, with 14 bases between. For the CDR3, the DNA is TGTGCCAGTGGCCGGGACGTAGACTACAATGAGCAGTTCTTC. Protein product: CASGRDVDYNEQFF.

The chain carries TRBV5-1 and TRBJ1-3; TRBD1 aligns across 8 bases. The junction had 3 bases not matched to a gene; V was cut back by 4 bases and J by 0 bases. This CDR3 has 15 amino acids. Germline values: CDR1 SGHRS, CDR2 YFSETQ. CDR3 region: CASSRGQVSGNTIYF. CDR3 nucleotide sequence: TGCGCCAGCAGCAGGGGACAGGTCTCTGGAAACACCATATATTTT.

This chain uses TRBV6-5 with TRBJ2-5; D might be TRBD1 (5 bases). The V gene lost 0 bases and the J gene lost 5 bases, with 13 bases spanning the gap. Per germline, CDR1 MNHEY and CDR2 SVGAGI. The CDR3 is 15 amino acids. The CDR3, as DNA: TGTGCCAGCAGTTACTCGGGGCTAGTCATCGAGACCCAGTACTTC. The encoded protein is CASSYSGLVIETQYF.

CDR3 DNA sequence: TGTGCCAGCTCACCTCTAGCGCGAAACACCGGGGAGCTGTTTTTT. Encoded protein: CASSPLARNTGELFF. J is TRBJ2-2 and V is TRBV18; weak D call: TRBD2 (6 bases). Germline-derived CDR1 and CDR2 are KGHSH and LQKENI. V lost 3 bases and J 2 bases, leaving 10 bases between the germline ends. This CDR3 has 15 amino acids.

The chain couples TRBV13 to TRBJ1-3; D is undetermined. The CDR3 is 15 residues long. Germline CDR1 and CDR2: PRHDT and FYEKMQ (reference sequence). V was clipped by 3 bases and J by 0 bases, with 9 bases between them. Here the CDR3 DNA reads TGTGCCAGCAGCTTCGGACTGATCTCTGGAAACACCATATATTTT. Translation gives CASSFGLISGNTIYF.

The gene calls are TRBV29-1 and TRBJ1-2, with a possible D match to TRBD1 (5 bases). The CDR3 runs to 13 residues. CDR1 is SQVTM and CDR2 is ANQGSEA in the germline V gene. Trimming took off 6 bases at V and 4 bases at J, with 15 bases between the two ends. CDR3 sequence reads: CSVLDTLSYGYTF. CDR3 sequence (DNA): TGCAGCGTCCTGGACACCTTGTCCTATGGCTACACCTTC.

The chain combines TRBV7-8 with TRBJ1-5; the D gene is possibly TRBD1 (5 bases). Germline V lookup: CDR1 SGHVS, CDR2 FQNEAQ. This CDR3 is 14 amino acids long. Between the trimmed V and J ends, which lost 5 bases and 4 bases, there was a span of 12 bases. CDR3 loop: CASSPDSINQPQHF. The CDR3, as DNA: TGTGCCAGCAGCCCCGACAGTATTAATCAGCCCCAGCATTTT. Full variable domain (rest looked up from reference TRBV7-8 and TRBJ1-5): GAGVSQSPRYKVAKRGQDVALRCDPISGHVSLFWYQQALGQGPEFLTYFQNEAQLDKSGLPSDRFFAERPEGSVSTLKIQRTQQEDSAVYLCASSPDSINQPQHFGDGTRLSIL.

The chain employs TRBV3-1 (or the pseudogene TRBV3-2) and TRBJ2-1; D may be TRBD1 (6 bases). Germline values: CDR1 LGHDT, CDR2 YNNKEL (reference sequence). This CDR3 has 11 residues. V lost 4 bases and J lost 10, with 8 bases in between. CDR3 in amino acids: CASSPGTEQFF. In DNA form, the CDR3 reads TGTGCCAGCAGCCCTGGGACAGAGCAGTTCTTC.

The chain combines TRBV19 with TRBJ1-1; a possible D gene is TRBD1 (6 bases). The CDR3 contains 15 residues. V lost 6 bases to trimming and J lost 6 bases, with 20 bases between them. Germline assignment: CDR1 LNHDA and CDR2 SQIVND (reference sequence). The CDR3 here is CASSRWTEKDAEAFF. DNA of the CDR3: TGTGCCAGTAGCCGCTGGACAGAGAAAGATGCTGAAGCTTTCTTT.

The V call is TRBV28, the J call TRBJ1-5; TRBD1 agrees at 7 bases. V gave up 5 bases and J gave up 4 bases; unmatched junction bases: 14. The CDR3 is 17 residues long. Germline V gene lookup returns CDR1 MDHEN and CDR2 SYDVKM. CDR3 amino acids: CASSPHFFRDRNQPQHF. CDR3 DNA sequence: TGTGCCAGCAGTCCGCACTTTTTCAGGGACAGAAATCAGCCCCAGCATTTT.

The chain links TRBV19 to TRBJ2-7; TRBD1 matches at 9 bases. Unmatched junction bases numbered 6, after V lost 5 bases and J lost 1 base. CDR1 is LNHDA, CDR2 SQIVND, per germline (reference sequence). The length of the CDR3 is 15 residues. The CDR3 reads CASSPWTGASYEQYF. The CDR3 region has the DNA TGTGCCAGTAGTCCCTGGACAGGGGCATCCTACGAGCAGTACTTC.

The CDR3 reads CASSGRAGHNEQFF. The CDR3 coding sequence is TGTGCCAGTTCCGGGAGGGCCGGCCACAATGAGCAGTTCTTC. J is TRBJ2-1 and V is TRBV24-1; 8 bases match TRBD2. The V gene end was trimmed by 11 bases and the J gene end by 5 bases; junction bases not matched to a gene: 10. This CDR3 is 14 amino acids long. Germline-derived CDR1 and CDR2 are KGHDR and SFDVKD.

J is TRBJ1-1 and V is TRBV27; D is ambiguous. V was cut by 4 bases and J by 4 bases, with 16 bases left in between. This CDR3 is built from 15 residues. Looked up from germline, CDR1 is MNHEY and CDR2 is SMNVEV (reference sequence). CDR3 DNA: TGTGCCAGCAGTTCCCGGGGTAGGAGCCGCACTGAAGCTTTCTTT. Amino acid sequence: CASSSRGRSRTEAFF.

The J gene is TRBJ1-2, the V gene TRBV27, with D unresolved. This CDR3 has 12 amino acids. In germline, CDR1 is MNHEY, CDR2 SMNVEV (reference sequence). V shed 5 bases and J shed 7 bases, with 11 bases lying between them. CDR3 in amino acids: CASSLTGAGYTF. The CDR3 bases are TGTGCCAGCAGTCTGACGGGCGCTGGCTACACCTTC.

This sequence joins TRBV19 and TRBJ2-7; possible D gene TRBD2, 6 bases. The CDR3 sequence is 14 residues long. The germline V gene encodes CDR1 LNHDA and CDR2 SQIVND (reference sequence). Trimming removed 3 bases from V and 3 bases from J, with 12 bases in between. The CDR3 region has the DNA TGTGCCAGTAGTATTAGAGGGAGGAACTACGAGCAGTACTTC. This encodes CASSIRGRNYEQYF.

The V gene is TRBV24-1, the J gene TRBJ1-1, with a weak D call TRBD1 (6 bases). V was cut by 4 bases and J by 5 bases, with 10 bases left in between. CDR3 length: 13 residues. In germline, CDR1 is KGHDR, CDR2 SFDVKD. Here the CDR3 reads CATSESRGTEAFF. CDR3 sequence (DNA): TGTGCCACCAGTGAAAGCAGGGGAACTGAAGCTTTCTTT.